This T cell receptor (beta chain) was identified during a study of T cells in tuberculosis. Study background: The T cells targeted glucose monomycolate, a mycobacterial lipid, via CD1B.

Profiled with immunoSEQ multiplex PCR; TCRdb holds only in-frame clones, not every one. Among fewer than 30,000 clones, 93% were seen once, and the ten largest hold 4.9%. The junction had 5 bases not matched to a gene; V was cut back by 6 bases and J by 0 bases. CDR3 length: 15 residues. Germline V CDR1 and CDR2: SGHAT, FQDESV (reference sequence). Sequencing was done on a sample of PBMCs. The chain uses TRBV11-1 and TRBJ2-1; 7 bases map to TRBD1. The TCR was taken from a donor between 10 and 35 years old with latent tuberculosis or without tuberculosis infection. The CDR3 DNA reads TGTGCCAGCAGTTGGGACAGCTACTCCTACAATGAGCAGTTCTTC. Translation: CASSWDSYSYNEQFF.